Listed here are 3 T cell receptor beta chains from one sample, sequenced in a study of long-term antiretroviral therapy in people with HIV. Investigators performed immunoSEQ version v3.0 at survey level. The data were produced by immunoSEQ multiplex PCR, yet TCRdb's version contains in-frame clones alone and is incomplete. The sample has about 31,000 clones, around 75% seen once. The sequencing used unsorted PBMCs, collected 1.9 years after starting antiretroviral therapy. Every receptor here comes from a man aged 18-30 years with HIV.

The chain is built from TRBV30 and TRBJ1-5; D is unclear. Trimming left V 0 bases short and J 8 bases short, with 11 bases between. Germline V CDR1 and CDR2: GTSNPN, SVGIG (reference sequence). This CDR3 comprises 13 residues. The CDR3 loop is CAWSVRLSEPQHF. CDR3 coding DNA: TGTGCCTGGAGTGTACGGTTGAGTGAGCCCCAGCATTTT.

This clone was seen only a few times. The chain combines TRBV2 with TRBJ1-1; D unclear. There are 10 residues in the CDR3. V was cut by 5 bases and J by 11 bases, with 9 bases left in between. CDR1 is SNHLY and CDR2 is FYNNEI in the germline V gene. The DNA of the CDR3 is TGTGCCAGCAGTAACCTTATGGCTTTCTTT. Amino acids: CASSNLMAFF. Full variable domain (outside the CDR3, taken from reference TRBV2 and TRBJ1-1): EPEVTQTPSHQVTQMGQEVILRCVPISNHLYFYWYRQILGQKVEFLVSFYNNEISEKSEIFDDQFSVERPDGSNFTLKIRSTKLEDSAMYFCASSNLMAFFGQGTRLTVV.

The chain is built from TRBV13 and TRBJ1-1; D is uncertain. Between the trimmed V and J ends, which lost 0 bases and 1 base, there was a span of 9 bases. Per the germline V gene, CDR1 is PRHDT and CDR2 is FYEKMQ (reference sequence). The length of the CDR3 is 15 residues. The CDR3 spells CASSLGGNPNTEAFF. CDR3 coding DNA: TGTGCCAGCAGCTTAGGAGGGAACCCGAACACTGAAGCTTTCTTT. The full variable domain, in which reference TRBV13 and TRBJ1-1 provide the parts outside the CDR3, is AAGVIQSPRHLIKEKRETATLKCYPIPRHDTVYWYQQGPGQDPQFLISFYEKMQSDKGSIPDRFSAQQFSDYHSELNMSSLELGDSALYFCASSLGGNPNTEAFFGQGTRLTVV.